Below are 13 T cell receptor beta chains sequenced from a single sample in a study of T cell responses to AZD1222 COVID-19 vaccine. TCRdb's table, derived via immunoSEQ multiplex PCR, lists solely in-frame clones and lacks some. The table lists roughly 150,000 clones, approximately 80% of them singletons. The sequencing used peripheral blood, collected on day 0 of AZD1222 vaccination. These receptors came from an adult in good health.

The rearrangement uses TRBV19 and TRBJ2-6; 9 bases are a match to TRBD2. V lost 5 bases and J lost 0; bases outside the gene matches: 5. CDR1 is LNHDA, CDR2 SQIVND, per germline (reference sequence). The CDR3 runs to 17 residues. CDR3 residues: CASSLLAGPSGANVLTF. CDR3 nucleotide sequence: TGTGCCAGTAGTCTTCTAGCGGGGCCCTCTGGGGCCAACGTCCTGACTTTC.

The chain joins TRBV6-2 or TRBV6-3 to TRBJ2-7; D is unclear. V shed 0 bases and J shed 3 bases, with 6 bases lying between them. Germline V gives CDR1 MNHEY, CDR2 SVGEGT. The CDR3 runs to 13 residues. CDR3 in amino acids: CASSYSADYEQYF. CDR3 nucleotide sequence: TGTGCCAGCAGTTACTCCGCAGACTACGAGCAGTACTTC.

This clone was found a few times. This rearrangement joins TRBV25-1 to TRBJ2-7; 9 bases match TRBD1. V lost 4 bases and J lost 0; bases outside the gene matches: 10. CDR1 is MGHDK and CDR2 is SYGVNS in the germline V gene. There are 17 residues in the CDR3. The CDR3 nucleotides are TGTGCCAGCAGTGCCCCGAGACAGGGGGGATCCTCCTACGAGCAGTACTTC. Translating it yields CASSAPRQGGSSYEQYF.

The V and J genes are TRBV14 and TRBJ2-7; 7 bases agree with TRBD1. This CDR3 region has 16 residues. Germline CDR1 is SGHDN and CDR2 is FVKESK. V dropped 3 bases and J dropped 5; count of bases not matched to a gene: 13. CDR3 sequence (DNA): TGTGCCAGCAGCCAGGGTAGGGGGCGCGATCTAAACGAGCAGTACTTC. Amino acids: CASSQGRGRDLNEQYF.

J is TRBJ2-3 and V is TRBV7-8, with unresolved D. The CDR3 runs to 16 residues. The V gene's germline CDR1 is SGHVS and CDR2 FQNEAQ. The ends were cut back, 0 bases at V and 2 bases at J, with 12 bases in the middle. CDR3 in amino acids: CASSLAGQAFTDTQYF. For the CDR3, the DNA is TGTGCCAGCAGCTTAGCCGGGCAGGCCTTCACAGATACGCAGTATTTT.

The chain carries TRBV12-3 or TRBV12-4 and TRBJ1-5; 7 bases match TRBD1. V trimming: 1 base; J trimming: 13 bases; junction bases outside the gene matches: 4. The CDR3 runs 12 residues. This chain's CDR3 is CASSLGRGGQHF. The DNA for the CDR3 is TGTGCCAGCAGTTTAGGCAGGGGGGGGCAGCATTTT.

The rearrangement links TRBV28 to TRBJ1-1, with D unclear. The V gene lost 5 bases and the J gene lost 8 bases, with 12 bases spanning the gap. CDR3 length: 12 amino acids. The germline V gene has CDR1 MDHEN and CDR2 SYDVKM. Here the CDR3 DNA reads TGTGCCAGCAGTCAACTGTCGGGGGAAGCTTTCTTT. This sequence encodes CASSQLSGEAFF. The whole variable domain, remainder taken from reference TRBV28 and TRBJ1-1, is DVKVTQSSRYLVKRTGEKVFLECVQDMDHENMFWYRQDPGLGLRLIYFSYDVKMKEKGDIPEGYSVSREKKERFSLILESASTNQTSMYLCASSQLSGEAFFGQGTRLTVV.

The chain uses TRBV19 and TRBJ1-6; D gene uncertain. V shed 6 bases and J shed 9 bases, with 12 bases lying between them. The CDR3 is 13 amino acids. CDR1 is LNHDA, CDR2 SQIVND, per germline (reference sequence). As DNA, the CDR3 is TGTGCCAGTAGACTCGAACGGCGTTCACCCCTCCACTTT. Translated: CASRLERRSPLHF. The full variable domain, its missing parts supplied by reference TRBV19 and TRBJ1-6, is DGGITQSPKYLFRKEGQNVTLSCEQNLNHDAMYWYRQDPGQGLRLIYYSQIVNDFQKGDIAEGYSVSREKKESFPLTVTSAQKNPTAFYLCASRLERRSPLHFGNGTRLTVT.

The V and J genes are TRBV3-1 (or the pseudogene TRBV3-2) and TRBJ2-1, with D possibly being TRBD2 (5 bases). This CDR3 region has 13 residues. Trimming took off 5 bases at V and 3 bases at J, with 8 bases between the two ends. Germline CDR1 is LGHDT and CDR2 is YNNKEL (reference sequence). This CDR3 is CASSTRGYNEQFF. The CDR3 DNA reads TGTGCCAGCAGCACACGGGGCTACAATGAGCAGTTCTTC.

The chain combines TRBV7-3 with TRBJ2-2, with D perhaps assigned TRBD1 or TRBD2 (5 bases each). Trimming pared 5 bases from V and 0 bases from J, leaving 16 bases between. Germline V CDR1 and CDR2: SGHTA, FQGTGA. CDR3 size: 17 residues. The CDR3 DNA is TGTGCCAGCAGCCCCCGGAGAGGGGCCGCGAACACCGGGGAGCTGTTTTTT. Protein product: CASSPRRGAANTGELFF. The full variable domain, its missing parts supplied by reference TRBV7-3 and TRBJ2-2, is GAGVSQTPSNKVTEKGKYVELRCDPISGHTALYWYRQSLGQGPEFLIYFQGTGAADDSGLPNDRFFAVRPEGSVSTLKIQRTERGDSAVYLCASSPRRGAANTGELFFGEGSRLTVL.

This chain uses TRBV3-1 (or the pseudogene TRBV3-2) with TRBJ2-1; D not certain. V was clipped by 4 bases and J by 0 bases, with 7 bases between them. This CDR3 has 14 residues. Germline-derived CDR1 and CDR2 are LGHDT and YNNKEL (reference sequence). The DNA for the CDR3 is TGTGCCAGCAGCCCGCAGAGCTCCTACAATGAGCAGTTCTTC. Its protein is CASSPQSSYNEQFF.

The CDR3 region is CASSIGTGGLNTIYF. The CDR3 bases are TGCGCCAGCAGCATAGGGACAGGGGGCTTGAACACCATATATTTT. V gene TRBV5-1 combines with J gene TRBJ1-3; 12 bases match TRBD1. The CDR3 length is 15 residues. V was clipped by 4 bases and J by 7 bases; unmatched bases: 6. Per germline, CDR1 SGHRS and CDR2 YFSETQ.

This chain joins TRBV7-6 and TRBJ2-1, with 8 bases lining up with TRBD1. The V gene's germline CDR1 is SGHVS and CDR2 FNYEAQ. This CDR3 contains 16 residues. V lost 1 base to trimming and J lost 2 bases; unmatched junction nucleotides: 4. The CDR3 spells CASSLGTGTTYNEQFF. The CDR3 bases are TGTGCCAGCAGCTTAGGGACAGGGACGACCTACAATGAGCAGTTCTTC.